What follows are 13 T cell receptor beta chains derived from one specimen sequenced in a study of human T cells and chemical hapten exposure. Time point specified: patch test 3, about 24 weeks after DPC sensitization. Treatment reported: therapeutic diphenylcyclopropenone sensitization with weekly scalp DPC. TCRdb analysed the RACE reads with MiXCR anew, one entry per CDR3 protein. The sample lists tens of thousands of distinct CDR3 sequences; around 12% were seen once. Source: whole blood, taken in connection with sensitization to the hapten diphenylcyclopropenone (DPC). The receptors derive from a man under 40 with alopecia areata. Some clones in this sample may be carry-over from other donors' samples.

The V and J genes are TRBV12-3 or TRBV12-4 and TRBJ1-1, with a weak D call TRBD1 (5 bases). This CDR3 is 12 amino acids long. With 6 bases removed from V and 8 bases from J, the gap between germline ends came to 13 bases. The chain's CDR3 is CASSLIGQEAFF. DNA of the CDR3: TGTGCCAGCAGCTTGATCGGACAAGAAGCTTTCTTT.

This clonotype was counted ten times or more. The V gene is TRBV2, the J gene TRBJ2-5; a weak D match, TRBD1 (6 bases). The germline V gene has CDR1 SNHLY and CDR2 FYNNEI. V was trimmed by 4 bases and J by 1 base, leaving 10 bases between them. CDR3 length: 14 residues. CDR3 nucleotide sequence: TGTGCCAGCAGTGTGGGGGCAGGCCAAGAGACCCAGTACTTC. This encodes CASSVGAGQETQYF.

Details on this clonotype: The junction and the germline gene differ at one end; a read error may be behind it. This chain joins TRBV7-9 and TRBJ2-7, with D possibly being TRBD1 or TRBD2 (5 bases each). CDR3 length equals 12 residues. Germline assignment: CDR1 SEHNR and CDR2 FQNEAQ (reference sequence). CDR3 residues: CASSPGEGRTHF. CDR3 DNA: TGTGCCAGCAGCCCCGGAGAGGGACGGACGCACTTC.

This clonotype occurred many times. V usage is TRBV28 and J usage is TRBJ2-7; 8 nucleotides line up with TRBD1. The CDR3 consists of 13 residues. Germline V lookup: CDR1 MDHEN, CDR2 SYDVKM. J was trimmed by 6 bases and V by 8 bases; bases with no gene match: 9. DNA of the CDR3: TGTGCCAGCCGACGGCAGGGGGCCGCCGAGCAGTACTTC. Translating it yields CASRRQGAAEQYF.

This clonotype was found a few times. The chain uses TRBV5-4 and TRBJ1-2, with D perhaps TRBD1 (5 bases). CDR1 is SGHNT and CDR2 is YYREEE in the germline V gene (reference sequence). The ends were cut back, 0 bases at V and 8 bases at J, with 17 bases in the middle. This CDR3 is 15 amino acids long. CDR3 nucleotide sequence: TGTGCCAGCAGCTTGGGCAGGACACAGCGAGGAGGCTACACCTTC. Translating it yields CASSLGRTQRGGYTF. Combining the CDR3 with reference TRBV5-4 and TRBJ1-2 gives the whole variable domain ETGVTQSPTHLIKTRGQQVTLRCSSQSGHNTVSWYQQALGQGPQFIFQYYREEENGRGNFPPRFSGLQFPNYSSELNVNALELDDSALYLCASSLGRTQRGGYTFGSGTRLTVV.

The chain uses TRBV20-1 and TRBJ1-2; maybe TRBD1 (5 bases). This CDR3 is built from 14 residues. Germline V lookup: CDR1 DFQATT, CDR2 SNEGSKA (reference sequence). V was cut by 6 bases and J by 7 bases, with 21 bases left in between. The CDR3 DNA follows: TGCAGTGCGCCCACTATTTGGGGGATAAGTGGCTACACCTTC. This sequence encodes CSAPTIWGISGYTF.

The table lists this clonotype with a few counts. The V call is TRBV7-9, the J call TRBJ2-3; D possibly matches TRBD1 or TRBD2 (5 bases each). With 1 base removed from V and 1 base from J, the gap between germline ends came to 9 bases. Germline CDR1 is SEHNR and CDR2 is FQNEAQ (reference sequence). The CDR3 covers 15 residues. CDR3 bases: TGTGCCAGCAGCTTAGTCCGGGGACGCACAGATACGCAGTATTTT. Protein sequence: CASSLVRGRTDTQYF.

The rearrangement joins TRBV28 to TRBJ1-2; D is perhaps TRBD1 (6 bases). Trimming left V 3 bases short and J 4 bases short, with 15 bases between. This CDR3 has 15 amino acids. Germline loops: CDR1 MDHEN, CDR2 SYDVKM. The CDR3 nucleotides read TGTGCCAGCAGTTTGCGGCAGGGGAGCCCCTATGGCTACACCTTC. This translates into CASSLRQGSPYGYTF.

This clonotype was seen many times. CDR3 DNA sequence: TGTGCCAGCAGTTACATCTTTAGGTCAGGGGGCATAGATTCACCCCTCCACTTT. Its translation is CASSYIFRSGGIDSPLHF. The gene calls are TRBV6-5 and TRBJ1-6; 8 bases fit TRBD1. CDR3 length: 18 amino acids. Germline lookup yields CDR1 MNHEY and CDR2 SVGAGI. The J segment lost 8 bases and the V segment lost 2 bases, leaving 14 bases of the junction unmatched.

Only a few counts were recorded for this clonotype. The J gene is TRBJ2-1, the V gene TRBV3-1; 10 nucleotides align to TRBD2. Trimming at V came to 1 base and at J to 4 bases, leaving 10 bases not matched to a gene. Looked up from germline, CDR1 is LGHDT and CDR2 is YNNKEL (reference sequence). The CDR3 runs 18 residues. CDR3 DNA: TGTGCCAGCAGCCAAGGGTCGCAGACTAGCGGGCGATACAATGAGCAGTTCTTC. It encodes CASSQGSQTSGRYNEQFF.

This clonotype was found many times. The chain combines TRBV2 with TRBJ2-5; the match to TRBD2 covers 11 bases. Germline CDR1 SNHLY, CDR2 FYNNEI. The CDR3 sequence is 15 residues long. The V gene end was trimmed by 8 bases and the J gene end by 3 bases; junction bases not matched to a gene: 8. CDR3: CASLLPGLAEETQYF. CDR3 DNA: TGTGCCAGCCTCCTACCGGGACTAGCGGAAGAGACCCAGTACTTC.

The rearrangement joins TRBV2 to TRBJ2-7; 7 nucleotides line up with TRBD1. The germline V gene has CDR1 SNHLY and CDR2 FYNNEI. The CDR3 is 14 amino acids. Trimming at V came to 6 bases and at J to 7 bases, leaving 12 bases not matched to a gene. CDR3 DNA sequence: TGTGCCAGCAGCCCGAGACAGGGCCTCTATGAGCAGTACTTC. Protein sequence: CASSPRQGLYEQYF.

The chain joins TRBV7-9 to TRBJ1-5; 9 nucleotides align to TRBD1. The CDR3 has 15 residues. The ends lost 5 bases at V and 1 base at J; junction bases unmatched: 3. The germline gives CDR1 SEHNR, CDR2 FQNEAQ (reference sequence). The CDR3 coding sequence is TGTGCCAGCAGCGATGGACAGGGGAGCAATCAGCCCCAGCATTTT. It translates to CASSDGQGSNQPQHF.